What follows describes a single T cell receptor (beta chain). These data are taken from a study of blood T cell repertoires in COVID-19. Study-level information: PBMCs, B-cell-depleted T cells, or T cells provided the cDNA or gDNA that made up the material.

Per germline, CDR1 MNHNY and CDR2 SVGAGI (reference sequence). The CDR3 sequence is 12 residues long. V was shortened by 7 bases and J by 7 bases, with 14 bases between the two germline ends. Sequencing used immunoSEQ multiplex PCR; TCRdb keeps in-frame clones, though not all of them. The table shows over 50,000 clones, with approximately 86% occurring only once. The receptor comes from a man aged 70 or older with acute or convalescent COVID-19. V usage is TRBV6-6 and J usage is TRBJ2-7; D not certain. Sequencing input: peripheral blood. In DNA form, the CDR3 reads TGTGCCAGCAAATGGAGTTCCGGAGAGCAGTACTTC. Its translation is CASKWSSGEQYF.